Each of the 11 T cell receptor beta chains below was sequenced from the same sample in a study of T-cell reconstitution after alpha-beta-depleted transplantation in children (dated by TCRdb to between 2015 and 2016). Libraries were prepared through PCR. Sequencing was performed on an Illumina HiSeq 2500. TCR library preparation used molecular barcoding, with unique molecular identifiers applied to normalize quantification of the TCRbeta repertoire. TCRdb cleaned the public reads at Q25 with fastp, built clones with MiXCR and kept in-frame beta chains. Merged by CDR3 protein, the rows form single entries marked with the most common genes and DNA. This sample lists about 500,000 distinct CDR3 sequences; about 33% were detected once. The ten largest make up less than 2.5% of the sample. Material: PBMCs from the stem cell graft donor, obtained from the stem cell graft. The receptor source for this set is a human donor who donated a stem cell graft to a child with aplastic anemia.

This clonotype was seen a few times. V gene TRBV12-3 or TRBV12-4 combines with J gene TRBJ2-3; no firm D call. The CDR3 has 14 amino acids. V dropped 2 bases and J dropped 0 bases, with 6 bases sitting between them. The CDR3 DNA reads TGTGCCAGCAGTTTATCACTTAGCACAGATACGCAGTATTTT. As protein: CASSLSLSTDTQYF.

In this sample, this clonotype turned up a few times. J is TRBJ2-3 and V is TRBV29-1; the D is unclear. Trimming left V 1 base short and J 0 bases short, with 5 bases between. CDR3 length equals 13 residues. Germline V gene lookup returns CDR1 SQVTM and CDR2 ANQGSEA. Here the CDR3 reads CSVEVPSTDTQYF. The CDR3 DNA sequence: TGCAGCGTTGAAGTACCGAGCACAGATACGCAGTATTTT.

The chain links TRBV7-6 to TRBJ2-2, with TRBD1 matching over 7 bases. Per the germline V gene, CDR1 is SGHVS and CDR2 is FNYEAQ. The V gene end was trimmed by 6 bases and the J gene end by 7 bases; junction bases not matched to a gene: 2. This CDR3 contains 12 residues. The CDR3 DNA reads TGTGCCAGCAGTTACAGGGGCGGGGAGCTGTTTTTT. Protein product: CASSYRGGELFF. The full variable domain, completed using reference TRBV7-6 and TRBJ2-2, is GAGVSQSPRYKVTKRGQDVALRCDPISGHVSLYWYRQALGQGPEFLTYFNYEAQQDKSGLPNDRFSAERPEGSISTLTIQRTEQRDSAMYRCASSYRGGELFFGEGSRLTVL.

The chain links TRBV11-3 to TRBJ2-2; the D gene is possibly TRBD2 (5 bases). Trimming took 4 bases from V and 4 from J, leaving 22 bases between them. From germline, CDR1 is SGHNT and CDR2 YENEEA. The CDR3 runs to 18 residues. DNA of the CDR3: TGTGCCAGCAGCTCCCCGCAGCTAAGCGGCATTCTCACCGGGGAGCTGTTTTTT. Protein: CASSSPQLSGILTGELFF. The full variable domain, its missing parts supplied by reference TRBV11-3 and TRBJ2-2, is EAGVVQSPRYKIIEKKQPVAFWCNPISGHNTLYWYLQNLGQGPELLIRYENEEAVDDSQLPKDRFSAERLKGVDSTLKIQPAELGDSAVYLCASSSPQLSGILTGELFFGEGSRLTVL.

V and J are TRBV5-1 and TRBJ1-4, with 7 positions matching TRBD1. Germline trimming cut 0 bases from V and 7 bases from J; bases unmatched to any gene: 9. Germline V lookup: CDR1 SGHRS, CDR2 YFSETQ. The CDR3 consists of 16 residues. CDR3 region: CASSLAFGGGGEKLFF. The CDR3 region has the DNA TGCGCCAGCAGCTTGGCCTTCGGAGGGGGCGGTGAAAAACTGTTTTTT.

The chain is built from TRBV14 and TRBJ2-1, with D possibly matching TRBD2 (5 bases). V lost 0 bases and J 6 bases, leaving 18 bases between the germline ends. The CDR3 has 17 amino acids. Germline loops: CDR1 SGHDN, CDR2 FVKESK. For the CDR3, the DNA is TGTGCCAGCAGCCAAGAGGCGGTAGCCACGAGGGTCAATGAGCAGTTCTTC. This translates into CASSQEAVATRVNEQFF.

The chain is built from TRBV20-1 and TRBJ1-2; 12 bases match TRBD1. The CDR3 length is 13 residues. V was pared by 3 bases and J by 7 bases, with 3 bases of the junction left unmatched. Germline V gene sequence: CDR1 DFQATT, CDR2 SNEGSKA (reference sequence). The CDR3 sequence: CSARGDRGPGYTF. The CDR3 DNA reads TGCAGTGCTAGGGGGGACAGGGGGCCTGGCTACACCTTC.

The chain carries TRBV7-2 and TRBJ2-3, with 7 bases that match TRBD2. The CDR3 sequence is 17 residues long. CDR1 and CDR2 (germline): SGHTA, FQGNSA. J lost 3 bases, V lost 5 bases, and 14 bases had no gene match. The CDR3 reads CASSPLMRGSLTDTQYF. CDR3 bases: TGTGCCAGCAGCCCTCTAATGCGCGGGAGCCTAACAGATACGCAGTATTTT.

The chain joins TRBV7-3 to TRBJ2-1; 14 bases are shared with TRBD2. CDR1 is SGHTA and CDR2 is FQGTGA in the germline V gene. V trimming: 4 bases; J trimming: 6 bases; junction bases outside the gene matches: 5. The CDR3 loop spans 16 amino acids. The CDR3 bases are TGTGCCAGCAGCTCGTCCGGGACTAGCGGGAGCAATGAGCAGTTCTTC. It yields the protein CASSSSGTSGSNEQFF.

This chain uses TRBV28 with TRBJ1-2, with D possibly matching TRBD1 (6 bases). Trimming cost V 6 bases and J 4 bases, with 9 bases left between them. The germline V gene has CDR1 MDHEN and CDR2 SYDVKM. This CDR3 is built from 12 residues. The DNA for the CDR3 is TGTGCCAGCAGGGGGGGGGCCTATGGCTACACCTTC. Protein product: CASRGGAYGYTF.

This clonotype has only a few counts. The chain couples TRBV5-1 to TRBJ2-3; 10 nucleotides match TRBD2. Per the germline V gene, CDR1 is SGHRS and CDR2 is YFSETQ. V gave up 0 bases and J gave up 4 bases; unmatched junction bases: 5. There are 16 residues in the CDR3. The CDR3 spells CASSLASGSVADTQYF. The CDR3 DNA reads TGCGCCAGCAGCTTGGCTAGCGGGAGCGTCGCAGATACGCAGTATTTT.